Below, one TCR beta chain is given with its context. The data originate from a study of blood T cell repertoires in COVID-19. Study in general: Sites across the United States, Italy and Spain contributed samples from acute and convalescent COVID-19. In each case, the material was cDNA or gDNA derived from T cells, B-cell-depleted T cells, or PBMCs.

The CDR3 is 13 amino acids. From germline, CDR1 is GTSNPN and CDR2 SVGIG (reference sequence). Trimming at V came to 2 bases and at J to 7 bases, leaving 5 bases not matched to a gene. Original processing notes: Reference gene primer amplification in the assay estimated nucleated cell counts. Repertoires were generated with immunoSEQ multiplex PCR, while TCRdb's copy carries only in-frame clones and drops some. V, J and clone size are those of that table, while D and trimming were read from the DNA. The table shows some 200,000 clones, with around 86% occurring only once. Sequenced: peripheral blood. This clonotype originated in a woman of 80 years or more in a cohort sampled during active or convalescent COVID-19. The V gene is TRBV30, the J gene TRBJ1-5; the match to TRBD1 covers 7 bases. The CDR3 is CAWSRTGGQPQHF. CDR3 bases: TGTGCCTGGAGTCGGACAGGAGGACAGCCCCAGCATTTT.